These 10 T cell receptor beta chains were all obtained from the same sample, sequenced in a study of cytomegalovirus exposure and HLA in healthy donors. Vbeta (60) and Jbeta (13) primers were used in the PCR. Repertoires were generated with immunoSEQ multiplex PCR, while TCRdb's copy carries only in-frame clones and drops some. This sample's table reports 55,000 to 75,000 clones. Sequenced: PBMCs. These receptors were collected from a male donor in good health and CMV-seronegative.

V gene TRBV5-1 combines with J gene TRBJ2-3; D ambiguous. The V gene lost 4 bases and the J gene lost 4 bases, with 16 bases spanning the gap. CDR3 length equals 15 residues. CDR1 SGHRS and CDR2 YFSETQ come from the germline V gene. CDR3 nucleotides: TGCGCCAGCAGCGTAGCCCCGTCCGGTCCAGATACGCAGTATTTT. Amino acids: CASSVAPSGPDTQYF.

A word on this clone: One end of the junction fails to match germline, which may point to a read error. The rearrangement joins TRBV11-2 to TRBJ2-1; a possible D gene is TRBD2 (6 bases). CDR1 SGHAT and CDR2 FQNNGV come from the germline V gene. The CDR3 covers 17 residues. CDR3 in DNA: TGTGCCAGCAGCTTAGGTCGGGGGTCGAGCTCCGACAATGAGCAGTTCTTC. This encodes CASSLGRGSSSDNEQFF.

The DNA for the CDR3 is TGTGCCAGCAGTTACTCGACCGGGGAAACGAGTGGCTACACCTTC. Protein product: CASSYSTGETSGYTF. This chain connects TRBV6-5 to TRBJ1-2; D is undetermined. Germline assignment: CDR1 MNHEY and CDR2 SVGAGI. Deletions cut 0 bases from V and 7 bases from J, with 15 bases between. The length of the CDR3 is 15 residues.

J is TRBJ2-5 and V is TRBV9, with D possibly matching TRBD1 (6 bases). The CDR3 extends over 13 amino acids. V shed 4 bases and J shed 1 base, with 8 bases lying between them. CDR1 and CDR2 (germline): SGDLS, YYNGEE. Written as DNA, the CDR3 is TGTGCCAGCAGCTTCAGGGGCCAAGAGACCCAGTACTTC. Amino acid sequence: CASSFRGQETQYF.

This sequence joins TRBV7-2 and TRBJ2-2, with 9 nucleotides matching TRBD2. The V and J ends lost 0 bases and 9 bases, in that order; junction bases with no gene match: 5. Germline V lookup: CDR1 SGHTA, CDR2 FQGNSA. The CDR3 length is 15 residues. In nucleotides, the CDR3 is TGTGCCAGCAGCTTAGCGCGGGGGGGGAATAGGGAGCTGTTTTTT. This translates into CASSLARGGNRELFF.

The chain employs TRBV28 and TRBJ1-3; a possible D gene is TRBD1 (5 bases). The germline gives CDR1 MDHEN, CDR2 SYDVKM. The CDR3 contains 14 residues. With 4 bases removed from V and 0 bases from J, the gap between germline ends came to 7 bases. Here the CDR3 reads CASSSQVSGNTIYF. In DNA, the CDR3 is TGTGCCAGCAGTTCACAGGTCTCTGGAAACACCATATATTTT.

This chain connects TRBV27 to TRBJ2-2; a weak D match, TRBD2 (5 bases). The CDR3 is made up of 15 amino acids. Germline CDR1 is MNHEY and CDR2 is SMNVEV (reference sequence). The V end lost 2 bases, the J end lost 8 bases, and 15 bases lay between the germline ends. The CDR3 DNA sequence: TGTGCCAGCAGTTTAACTAGTGCGGGCGCGGGGGAGCTGTTTTTT. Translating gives CASSLTSAGAGELFF.

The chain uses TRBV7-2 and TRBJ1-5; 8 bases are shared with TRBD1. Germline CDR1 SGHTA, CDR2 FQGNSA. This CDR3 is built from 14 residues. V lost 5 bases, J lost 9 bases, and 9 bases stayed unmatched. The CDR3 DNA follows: TGTGCCAGCAGCCCGGACAGGGATTCGGGGCCCCAGCATTTT. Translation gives CASSPDRDSGPQHF.

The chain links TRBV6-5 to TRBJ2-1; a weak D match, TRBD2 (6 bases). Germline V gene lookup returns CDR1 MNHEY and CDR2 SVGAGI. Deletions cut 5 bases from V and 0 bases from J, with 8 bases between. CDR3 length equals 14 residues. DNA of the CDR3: TGTGCCAGCAGTGGAGGGAGCTCCTACAATGAGCAGTTCTTC. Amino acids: CASSGGSSYNEQFF.

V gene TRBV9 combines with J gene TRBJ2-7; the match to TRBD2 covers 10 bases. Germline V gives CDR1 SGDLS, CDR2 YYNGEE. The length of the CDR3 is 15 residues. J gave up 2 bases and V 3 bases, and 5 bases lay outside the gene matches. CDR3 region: CASSAGTSAAYEQYF. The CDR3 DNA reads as TGTGCCAGCAGCGCGGGGACTAGCGCGGCCTACGAGCAGTACTTC.